The clone carrying this T cell receptor beta chain was recorded only once. Its antigen is still unknown. An end of the junction differs from the germline gene, which may be a read error. Making TCR beta cDNA involved approximately 520 ng total RNA and a constant-region primer. Three nested multiplex PCR rounds of slightly modified ARM-PCR generated TCR beta libraries. Investigators reported that the first two PCR rounds, at roughly 10 cycles each, used TRBV1-TRBV30 forward primers with a C-beta reverse primer. Via MiXCR, TCRdb re-called the multiplex PCR reads, giving one row per CDR3 protein. The table shows about 310,000 distinct CDR3 sequences, with more than 55% occurring only once. This sample is part of a study of tumor-infiltrating lymphocytes in primary liver carcinoma. Study-wide findings and caveats: Samples, which were bulk and unsorted, did not allow CD4+ and CD8+ repertoires to be compared.

CDR1 and CDR2 from the germline V gene are LGHNA and YSLEER. This CDR3 spans 16 amino acids. Both blood RNA, taken from unsorted whole blood, and germline DNA were extracted. In advance of surgery, around 4 milliliters of peripheral blood were collected. The sample consisted of peripheral blood. The rearrangement uses TRBV4-3 and TRBJ2-1; D remains ambiguous. This receptor was obtained from a woman aged 30 to 39 with primary liver carcinoma and hepatitis B virus infection. CDR3 protein: CATSQASIYSPGEQFF. Here the CDR3 DNA reads TGCGCCACCAGCCAGGCAAGTATATACAGTCCCGGTGAGCAGTTCTTC.